This T cell receptor (beta chain) was captured by sequencing in a study of T cell repertoires in cytomegalovirus infection. Remarks on this clonotype: Its specificity is unknown.

Each CDR3 protein gets one entry after TCRdb re-called the reads with MiXCR. Here the sample spans nearly 70,000 distinct CDR3 sequences, approximately 22% being singletons. Sequences were obtained from PBMCs, sequenced either directly or after in vitro stimulation (not recorded which). This receptor was taken from a human donor in good health (CMV status not recorded). Some clones in this sample may be carry-over from other donors' samples.

The CDR3 loop is CASSEGLRSGANVLTF. CDR3 nucleotide sequence: TGTGCCAGCAGTGAAGGACTTCGCTCTGGGGCCAACGTCCTGACTTTC. This chain uses TRBV2 with TRBJ2-6; D unclear. V lost 1 base, J lost 0 bases, and 7 bases lay in between. Germline V gene lookup returns CDR1 SNHLY and CDR2 FYNNEI. The CDR3 spans 16 residues.